This T cell receptor beta chain was documented in a study of blood T cell repertoires in COVID-19. For the study at large: Samples taken during acute and convalescent COVID-19 were collected in the United States, Italy and Spain. Sources were T cells, B-cell-depleted T cells, or PBMCs; the material itself was cDNA or gDNA.

In the original processing: Estimates of nucleated cell counts were drawn from the amplification of reference gene primers. Profiling relied on immunoSEQ multiplex PCR, and the TCRdb table lists in-frame clones only, not all of them. The D gene and trimming were derived from the DNA, and the V and J assignments and clone size from that table. The sample carries 250,000 to 350,000 clones, around 89% recorded once. Trimming at V came to 8 bases and at J to 1 base, leaving 3 bases not matched to a gene. CDR3 length equals 13 residues. Germline lookup yields CDR1 ENHRY and CDR2 SYGVKD. The chain has TRBV10-3 and TRBJ1-1; 8 nucleotides match TRBD1. Sequenced: PBMCs or T cells enriched from blood (not recorded which). The sequence was collected from a woman under 30 with acute COVID-19. CDR3 sequence (DNA): TGTGCCATCCGACAGGGGCAGAACACTGAAGCTTTCTTT. This sequence encodes CAIRQGQNTEAFF.